This TCR beta chain was identified during a study of T cell responses to AZD1222 COVID-19 vaccine. Study-wide findings and caveats: Close to half of all spike-specific TCRs reportedly target regions of the variants that are unmutated.

About this clone: Its target is unknown.

CDR1 is LNHNV and CDR2 is YYDKDF in the germline V gene (reference sequence). The CDR3 covers 15 residues. V was pared by 1 base and J by 4 bases, with 11 bases between. This table comes from immunoSEQ multiplex PCR, and its TCRdb copy is limited to in-frame clones, with some not included. The sample consists of about 77,000 clones, roughly nine tenths of them appearing once. Sequencing was performed on peripheral blood, taken 28 days after the second AZD1222 dose. This TCR came from an adult who received the AZD1222 COVID-19 vaccine. The genes are TRBV15 and TRBJ1-3, with D hard to call. The CDR3 nucleotides read TGTGCCACCAGCAGAGGACCGGCGCAAGGAAACACCATATATTTT. Translated, it gives CATSRGPAQGNTIYF.